Listed below are T cell receptor beta chains from one sample, sequenced in a study of control samples from healthy donors and cancer patients. The method was immunoSEQ multiplex PCR; TCRdb's version includes in-frame clones alone and lacks a portion of them. In the table there are about 120,000 clones, 70% to 90% of which are singletons. The sequenced sample consisted of blood. The receptors shown here come from a man aged 40-49 years in good health. Both conserved end residues are part of each CDR3. The D gene is left open where the match is weak. The size of a clone is reported for some rows only, either as once, few or many, or as a class for expanded clones.

>-|TRBV5-4|-
CASSSRGTGGAAKNIQYF
>few|TRBV4-1|-
CASSQVGQGGNTIYF
>-|TRBV5-5|-
CASSLLPVARSGNTIYF
>-|TRBV24-1|TRBD1
CATRAGTVGTGELFF
>-|TRBV5-6|-
CASSQYLAKNIQYF
>-|TRBV5-4|TRBD2
CASPSGGAHNEQFF
>-|TRBV12-5|TRBD1
CASGLGQGRNEKLFF
>-|TRBV6-4|-
CASNPERGPVQETQYF
>-|TRBV12-3/TRBV12-4|-
CASRARDTQYF
>once|TRBV4-1|-
CASSLWRTDTQYF
>-|TRBV18|TRBD1
CASSPGQGNTEAFF
>-|TRBV9|-
CASSVGRGNEQFF
>-|TRBV2|-
CASSEDRHFTYEQYF
>few|TRBV13|-
CASSLYEAGGNTIYF
>-|TRBV7-9|-
CASSFVENTEAFF
>-|TRBV2|-
CASSEAGGGYNEQFF
>-|TRBV5-4|TRBD1
CASSLQGSSYEQYF
>few|TRBV29-1|TRBD1
CSVGTGYEAFF
>once|TRBV10-2|-
CASSESMGRVAYEQYF
>-|TRBV19|-
CASSTQDSYEQYF
>-|TRBV15|-
CATSRDIGEKLFF
>few|TRBV9|-
CASREGSSGNTIYF
>-|TRBV12-3/TRBV12-4|TRBD1
CASSLDRAEAFF
>-|TRBV7-2|TRBD2
CASSLVRGGQDTQYF
>-|TRBV12-5|TRBD1
CASGPHRGGGYTF
>-|TRBV24-1|-
CATRADHTGELFF
>-|TRBV29-1|-
CSVAPLANYGYTF